These 30 T cell receptor beta chains originate from one sample sequenced in a study of blood T cell repertoires in COVID-19. The method was immunoSEQ multiplex PCR; TCRdb's version includes in-frame clones alone and lacks a portion of them. Here the sample spans tens of thousands of clones, 80% being singletons. Input material: peripheral blood. The receptor set was obtained from a man between 70 and 80 years old with acute or convalescent COVID-19.

The chain is built from TRBV7-3 and TRBJ2-3, with TRBD2 identical over 13 bases. The germline V gene encodes CDR1 SGHTA and CDR2 FQGTGA. The CDR3 is made up of 18 amino acids. Germline trimming cut 5 bases from V and 0 bases from J; bases unmatched to any gene: 8. The DNA for the CDR3 is TGTGCCAGCAGCAGGACTAGCGGGGGAAGTTCTAGCACAGATACGCAGTATTTT. Translating it yields CASSRTSGGSSSTDTQYF.

In this sample, this clone turned up once. The V gene is TRBV7-2, the J gene TRBJ2-5; D is uncertain. CDR1 and CDR2 from the germline V gene are SGHTA and FQGNSA. The CDR3 extends over 15 amino acids. The V end was cut by 4 bases, the J end by 7 bases, with 19 bases between. As DNA, the CDR3 is TGTGCCAGCAGCTCCAGGTGGGCAGCAGGTTTGACCCAGTACTTC. It encodes CASSSRWAAGLTQYF. Based on the CDR3 plus reference TRBV7-2 and TRBJ2-5, the full variable domain is GAGVSQSPSNKVTEKGKDVELRCDPISGHTALYWYRQSLGQGLEFLIYFQGNSAPDKSGLPSDRFSAERTGGSVSTLTIQRTQQEDSAVYLCASSSRWAAGLTQYFGPGTRLLVL.

The rearrangement uses TRBV6-2 or TRBV6-3 and TRBJ2-7; D unclear. The CDR3 covers 12 residues. Germline V gene sequence: CDR1 MNHEY, CDR2 SVGEGT. V was clipped by 4 bases and J by 3 bases, with 7 bases between them. The CDR3 DNA reads as TGTGCCAGCAGTTCAACCAGCTACGAGCAGTACTTC. Amino acids: CASSSTSYEQYF.

The V call is TRBV5-8, the J call TRBJ2-7; maybe TRBD1 (5 bases). This CDR3 is 13 amino acids long. V gave up 3 bases and J gave up 2 bases, with 9 bases separating them. Looked up from germline, CDR1 is SGHTS and CDR2 is YDEGEE. The CDR3 spells CASSSDSTYEQYF. The CDR3 coding sequence is TGTGCCAGCAGCTCAGACAGCACCTACGAGCAGTACTTC.

This clone rates as medium-sized (0.01 to 0.1%). The chain couples TRBV6-2 or TRBV6-3 to TRBJ2-7, with D unclear. The CDR3 runs to 16 residues. Germline loops: CDR1 MNHEY, CDR2 SVGEGT. V lost 0 bases to trimming and J lost 2 bases, with 14 bases between them. DNA for the CDR3: TGTGCCAGCAGTTACTCGATTCGGTCAGGTACCTACGAGCAGTACTTC. Protein sequence: CASSYSIRSGTYEQYF.

V usage is TRBV5-1 and J usage is TRBJ2-7, with D possibly being TRBD1 (7 bases). This CDR3 contains 14 residues. CDR1 SGHRS and CDR2 YFSETQ come from the germline V gene. Trimming pared 3 bases from V and 6 bases from J, leaving 16 bases between. CDR3 region: CASSYRGGEGEQYF. In DNA, the CDR3 is TGCGCCAGCAGCTACAGGGGAGGAGAGGGCGAGCAGTACTTC. The full variable domain, in which reference TRBV5-1 and TRBJ2-7 provide the parts outside the CDR3, is KAGVTQTPRYLIKTRGQQVTLSCSPISGHRSVSWYQQTPGQGLQFLFEYFSETQRNKGNFPGRFSGRQFSNSRSEMNVSTLELGDSALYLCASSYRGGEGEQYFGPGTRLTVT.

The chain recombines TRBV19 with TRBJ1-1; 7 bases map to TRBD1. The CDR3 runs 14 residues. Germline assignment: CDR1 LNHDA and CDR2 SQIVND (reference sequence). With V trimmed by 7 bases and J by 3 bases, 8 bases remained unmatched. The CDR3 coding sequence is TGTGCCAGTATTGGAAGGGGGCGGGACACTGAAGCTTTCTTT. Protein product: CASIGRGRDTEAFF. The full variable domain, with the rest looked up from reference TRBV19 and TRBJ1-1, is DGGITQSPKYLFRKEGQNVTLSCEQNLNHDAMYWYRQDPGQGLRLIYYSQIVNDFQKGDIAEGYSVSREKKESFPLTVTSAQKNPTAFYLCASIGRGRDTEAFFGQGTRLTVV.

This chain uses TRBV7-2 with TRBJ1-2; TRBD1 matches 8 bases. The CDR3 runs to 12 residues. Germline V gene data show CDR1 as SGHTA and CDR2 as FQGNSA. The V gene end was trimmed by 3 bases and the J gene end by 6 bases; junction bases not matched to a gene: 0. In nucleotides, the CDR3 is TGTGCCAGCAGCTTGACAGGGGATGGCTACACCTTC. Translating it yields CASSLTGDGYTF.

The sample holds one count of this clone. V gene TRBV30 combines with J gene TRBJ1-1, with D hard to call. CDR3 length: 18 residues. V was cut by 3 bases and J by 1 base, with 24 bases left in between. CDR1 and CDR2 (germline): GTSNPN, SVGIG (reference sequence). CDR3 nucleotide sequence: TGTGCCTGGAGCATGGGCCGAGATGACGGTTTCGAGAACACTGAAGCTTTCTTT. It yields the protein CAWSMGRDDGFENTEAFF.

The rearrangement joins TRBV27 to TRBJ1-5; D possibly corresponds to TRBD1 (6 bases). Germline lookup yields CDR1 MNHEY and CDR2 SMNVEV (reference sequence). Trimming removed 4 bases from V and 4 bases from J, with 14 bases in between. The CDR3 runs to 15 residues. This CDR3 reads CASSSRDTGNQPQHF. In DNA form, the CDR3 reads TGTGCCAGCAGTTCTAGGGACACCGGTAATCAGCCCCAGCATTTT.

This rearrangement joins TRBV5-8 to TRBJ1-1; tentative D call: TRBD1 (5 bases). V was cut by 0 bases and J by 4 bases, with 13 bases left in between. The CDR3 has 15 amino acids. The germline gives CDR1 SGHTS, CDR2 YDEGEE. This CDR3 reads CASSLEPGMGTEAFF. CDR3 bases: TGTGCCAGCAGCTTGGAGCCAGGGATGGGCACTGAAGCTTTCTTT.

The chain couples TRBV6-2 or TRBV6-3 to TRBJ1-6, with 8 positions matching TRBD1. Trimming removed 5 bases from V and 7 bases from J; junction bases left unmatched: 7. The CDR3 sequence is 15 residues long. Germline V CDR1 and CDR2: MNHEY, SVGEGT. CDR3 sequence: CASSDQTGVNSPLHF. As DNA, the CDR3 is TGTGCCAGCAGTGACCAGACAGGGGTGAATTCACCCCTCCACTTT.

This clone was counted only a few times. The chain is built from TRBV6-2 or TRBV6-3 and TRBJ1-2; D may be TRBD1 (5 bases). V lost 3 bases to trimming and J lost 5 bases, with 13 bases between them. Germline V gene data show CDR1 as MNHEY and CDR2 as SVGEGT. CDR3 length: 14 amino acids. CDR3 bases: TGTGCCAGCAGTTATGGAGGGGCTGGTTATGGCTACACCTTC. Protein product: CASSYGGAGYGYTF.

This clone showed up just once. The chain links TRBV5-4 to TRBJ2-1; perhaps TRBD2 as D (7 bases). The ends were cut back, 0 bases at V and 8 bases at J, with 18 bases in the middle. Germline V gene data show CDR1 as SGHNT and CDR2 as YYREEE (reference sequence). The CDR3 runs 16 residues. CDR3 coding DNA: TGTGCCAGCAGCTTGGAAGGGGGGGGCCTTCTGGATGAGCAGTTCTTC. Protein product: CASSLEGGGLLDEQFF. Full variable domain (outside the CDR3, taken from reference TRBV5-4 and TRBJ2-1): ETGVTQSPTHLIKTRGQQVTLRCSSQSGHNTVSWYQQALGQGPQFIFQYYREEENGRGNFPPRFSGLQFPNYSSELNVNALELDDSALYLCASSLEGGGLLDEQFFGPGTRLTVL.

The J gene is TRBJ2-7, the V gene TRBV5-1; 7 bases are a match to TRBD1. The CDR3 totals 14 residues. Per germline, CDR1 SGHRS and CDR2 YFSETQ. The trim removed 4 bases at V and 2 bases at J, leaving 6 bases unmatched. The CDR3 spells CASSPGTVAYEQYF. The CDR3 DNA sequence: TGCGCCAGCAGCCCCGGGACAGTTGCCTACGAGCAGTACTTC. Full variable domain (missing parts from reference TRBV5-1 and TRBJ2-7): KAGVTQTPRYLIKTRGQQVTLSCSPISGHRSVSWYQQTPGQGLQFLFEYFSETQRNKGNFPGRFSGRQFSNSRSEMNVSTLELGDSALYLCASSPGTVAYEQYFGPGTRLTVT.

CDR3 in amino acids: CASTAQGSSYEQYF. The CDR3 DNA is TGTGCCAGCACTGCTCAGGGGAGCTCCTACGAGCAGTACTTC. This sequence joins TRBV6-5 and TRBJ2-7; a possible D gene is TRBD1 (6 bases). Trimming took 7 bases from V and 0 from J, leaving 13 bases between them. Germline V lookup: CDR1 MNHEY, CDR2 SVGAGI. The CDR3 covers 14 residues.

The chain has TRBV5-4 and TRBJ2-5, with 12 bases matching TRBD2. Germline loops: CDR1 SGHNT, CDR2 YYREEE (reference sequence). The CDR3 has 16 residues. V dropped 0 bases and J dropped 1; count of bases not matched to a gene: 1. Here the CDR3 reads CASSLGLAGVQETQYF. CDR3 bases: TGTGCCAGCAGCTTGGGACTAGCGGGGGTCCAAGAGACCCAGTACTTC.

The chain recombines TRBV6-5 with TRBJ1-2; D may be TRBD1 (6 bases). This CDR3 comprises 13 residues. From germline, CDR1 is MNHEY and CDR2 SVGAGI. Between the trimmed V and J ends, which lost 6 bases and 2 bases, there was a span of 10 bases. CDR3 sequence reads: CASRDQGNYGYTF. DNA for the CDR3: TGTGCCAGCAGGGACCAGGGGAACTATGGCTACACCTTC.

V gene TRBV18 combines with J gene TRBJ2-3; 7 bases line up with TRBD1. The V gene's germline CDR1 is KGHSH and CDR2 LQKENI. Losses at the gene ends were 1 base for V and 0 bases for J; bases not matched to a gene: 1. The CDR3 runs to 15 residues. DNA for the CDR3: TGTGCCAGCTCACCACAGGGGGCTAGCACAGATACGCAGTATTTT. This gives the protein CASSPQGASTDTQYF.

The chain carries TRBV19 and TRBJ1-5, with D uncertain. CDR3 length: 13 residues. Looked up from germline, CDR1 is LNHDA and CDR2 is SQIVND (reference sequence). Trimming took off 9 bases at V and 7 bases at J, with 16 bases between the two ends. CDR3 nucleotides: TGTGCCAGCACTGGGGAGGTGCGACAGCCCCAGCATTTT. Translated: CASTGEVRQPQHF.

The rearrangement joins TRBV4-3 to TRBJ2-4, with D maybe TRBD2 (5 bases). V was clipped by 0 bases and J by 9 bases, with 12 bases between them. This CDR3 has 14 residues. Germline CDR1 is LGHNA and CDR2 is YSLEER. The CDR3 DNA follows: TGCGCCAGCAGCCAAGATAGAGAGGGTAGCATTCAGTACTTC. Encoded protein: CASSQDREGSIQYF.

The chain combines TRBV5-1 with TRBJ1-4; D unclear. Germline CDR1 SGHRS, CDR2 YFSETQ. V lost 6 bases and J lost 3, with 9 bases in between. This CDR3 has 13 residues. The CDR3 bases are TGCGCCAGCAAGGAGGGAGCTAATGAAAAACTGTTTTTT. The encoded protein is CASKEGANEKLFF.

This chain links TRBV4-3 with TRBJ1-1; D is ambiguous. This CDR3 comprises 15 residues. The germline V gene has CDR1 LGHNA and CDR2 YSLEER. V lost 0 bases and J lost 4, with 12 bases in between. The CDR3 spells CASSQDRGVFTEAFF. Here the CDR3 DNA reads TGCGCCAGCAGCCAAGATCGCGGGGTATTCACTGAAGCTTTCTTT.

This clone has only a few counts. The chain has TRBV12-5 and TRBJ1-1; the D gene is possibly TRBD1 (5 bases). The V end was cut by 2 bases, the J end by 10 bases, with 8 bases between. Per germline, CDR1 LGHNT and CDR2 FRNRAP. The CDR3 runs to 11 residues. CDR3 nucleotides: TGTGCTAGTGGTTTGACCACAGGAGCTTTCTTT. It yields the protein CASGLTTGAFF.

This clone was recorded a few times. The chain links TRBV6-5 to TRBJ1-6; 9 bases are a match to TRBD1. The CDR3 sequence is 16 residues long. The germline V gene encodes CDR1 MNHEY and CDR2 SVGAGI. Germline trimming cut 2 bases from V and 9 bases from J; bases unmatched to any gene: 8. CDR3: CASSYVGTGSGSPLHF. For the CDR3, the DNA is TGTGCCAGCAGTTACGTCGGGACAGGGAGCGGTTCACCCCTCCACTTT.

This chain connects TRBV5-1 to TRBJ2-7; tentatively, D is TRBD1 (6 bases). The V and J ends lost 4 bases and 4 bases respectively, with 21 bases between them. The CDR3 extends over 16 amino acids. CDR1 and CDR2 from the germline V gene are SGHRS and YFSETQ. The CDR3 region is CASSPSGTTYGYEQYF. The CDR3 DNA reads TGCGCCAGCAGCCCATCCGGGACAACCTACGGGTACGAGCAGTACTTC.

The chain joins TRBV3-1 (or the pseudogene TRBV3-2) to TRBJ1-2; tentatively, D is TRBD1 (5 bases). Germline loops: CDR1 LGHDT, CDR2 YNNKEL (reference sequence). CDR3 size: 14 residues. V lost 4 bases and J 0 bases, leaving 9 bases between the germline ends. The CDR3 spells CASSRPTANYGYTF. The CDR3 DNA is TGTGCCAGCAGCCGACCGACAGCTAACTATGGCTACACCTTC.

The table lists this clone with a few counts. Different DNA sequences within this sample yield the same CDR3. The chain employs TRBV7-2 and TRBJ2-7; TRBD1 aligns across 9 bases. Germline V gene data show CDR1 as SGHTA and CDR2 as FQGNSA. V lost 4 bases, J lost 3 bases, and 4 bases stayed unmatched. CDR3 length: 14 residues. CDR3 residues: CASSWGQGLYEQYF. The CDR3 DNA is TGTGCCAGCAGCTGGGGACAGGGCCTCTACGAGCAGTACTTC.

To note about this clone: Mismatch with germline at one junction end may stem from a read error. The chain uses TRBV7-3 and TRBJ2-3; D perhaps matches TRBD2 (5 bases). The CDR3 has 11 residues. Germline-derived CDR1 and CDR2 are SGHTA and FQGTGA. The CDR3 DNA sequence: TGTGCCAGCAGCCTAGCAGAAACGCAGTATTTT. Translating it yields CASSLAETQYF.

The chain carries TRBV10-2 and TRBJ1-2; D gene uncertain. The germline V gene encodes CDR1 WSHSY and CDR2 SAAADI. CDR3 length: 13 amino acids. With 5 bases removed from V and 7 bases from J, the gap between germline ends came to 14 bases. CDR3 in DNA: TGCGCCAGCAGTAATCTCGAAAGGAGTGGCTACACCTTC. Translation: CASSNLERSGYTF.